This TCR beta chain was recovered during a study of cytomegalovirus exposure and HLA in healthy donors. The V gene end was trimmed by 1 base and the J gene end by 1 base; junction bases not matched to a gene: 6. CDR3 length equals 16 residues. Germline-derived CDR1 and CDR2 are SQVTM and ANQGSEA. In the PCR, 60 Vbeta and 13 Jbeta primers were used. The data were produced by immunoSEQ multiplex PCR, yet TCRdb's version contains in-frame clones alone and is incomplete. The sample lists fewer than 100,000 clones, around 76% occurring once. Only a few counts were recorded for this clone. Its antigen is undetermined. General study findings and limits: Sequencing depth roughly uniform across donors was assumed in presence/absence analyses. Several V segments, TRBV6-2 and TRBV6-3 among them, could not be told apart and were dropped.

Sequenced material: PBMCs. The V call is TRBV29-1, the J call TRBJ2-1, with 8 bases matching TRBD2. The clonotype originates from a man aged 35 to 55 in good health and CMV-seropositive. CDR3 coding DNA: TGCAGCGTTGAAGGGAGGCTAGCGGGTTCCTACAATGAGCAGTTCTTC. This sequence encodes CSVEGRLAGSYNEQFF.